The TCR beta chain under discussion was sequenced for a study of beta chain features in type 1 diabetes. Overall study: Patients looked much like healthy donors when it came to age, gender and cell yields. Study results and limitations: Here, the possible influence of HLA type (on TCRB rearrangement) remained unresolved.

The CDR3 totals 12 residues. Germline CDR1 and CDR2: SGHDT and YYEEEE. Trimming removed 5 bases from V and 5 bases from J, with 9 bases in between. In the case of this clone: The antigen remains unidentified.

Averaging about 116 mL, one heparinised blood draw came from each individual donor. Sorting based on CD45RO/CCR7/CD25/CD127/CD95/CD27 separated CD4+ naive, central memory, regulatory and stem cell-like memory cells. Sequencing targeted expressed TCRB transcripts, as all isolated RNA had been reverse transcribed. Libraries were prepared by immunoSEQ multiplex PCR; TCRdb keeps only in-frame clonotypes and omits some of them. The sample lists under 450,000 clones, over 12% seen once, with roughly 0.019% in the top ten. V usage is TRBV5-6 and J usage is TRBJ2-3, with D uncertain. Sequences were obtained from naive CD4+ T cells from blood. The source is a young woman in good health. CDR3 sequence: CASSSRLDTQYF. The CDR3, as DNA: TGTGCCAGCAGTTCCAGACTAGATACGCAGTATTTT.